The 21 T cell receptor beta chains listed next were all sequenced from one sample in a study of human CD8 memory T cell subsets (dated by TCRdb to the early 2020s). A Human TCR Profiling Kit was used to prepare UMI-labeled 5' RACE TCRbeta libraries. TCRdb reanalyzed the reads, keeping one entry per CDR3 protein sequence and omitting DNA. The data table for this sample lists around 19,000 distinct CDR3 sequences. The ten largest clones add up to 5% to 6% of the sample. Sample: CD8+ T cells from PBMCs. These receptors originate from a human donor in good health.

The V and J genes are TRBV2 and TRBJ2-5. The CDR3 contains 15 residues. CDR1 is SNHLY and CDR2 is FYNNEI in the germline V gene. The CDR3 reads CASSDTLGFQETQYF.

V gene TRBV9 combines with J gene TRBJ2-1; the D call from TCRdb, TRBD1, cannot be confirmed without DNA. From germline, CDR1 is SGDLS and CDR2 YYNGEE. The CDR3 is 15 residues long. CDR3: CASTPEGDLWNEQFF.

The CDR3 here is CASSLSPQGRTSTDTQYF. The chain has TRBV7-6 and TRBJ2-3; TCRdb gives TRBD1 as the D gene, but with no DNA this cannot be confirmed. Germline values: CDR1 SGHVS, CDR2 FNYEAQ. The CDR3 covers 18 residues. The full variable domain, rest sourced from reference TRBV7-6 and TRBJ2-3, is GAGVSQSPRYKVTKRGQDVALRCDPISGHVSLYWYRQALGQGPEFLTYFNYEAQQDKSGLPNDRFSAERPEGSISTLTIQRTEQRDSAMYRCASSLSPQGRTSTDTQYFGPGTRLTVL.

The chain is built from TRBV4-3 and TRBJ2-7; TCRdb's assignment of TRBD1 cannot be checked, as there is no DNA. This CDR3 region has 15 residues. The germline gives CDR1 LGHNA, CDR2 YSLEER. The CDR3: CASSQGTGGIDEQYF.

According to its frequency, this clonotype is medium-sized (0.01 to 0.1%). The V call is TRBV28, the J call TRBJ1-3; TCRdb reports TRBD1, a call that lacks DNA to check it against. Germline V gene sequence: CDR1 MDHEN, CDR2 SYDVKM. The CDR3 consists of 16 residues. CDR3 region: CASSYGGRASGNTIYF.

The rearrangement uses TRBV10-2 and TRBJ2-5. Per the germline V gene, CDR1 is WSHSY and CDR2 is SAAADI. This CDR3 region has 15 residues. The CDR3 here is CASSEPEAAQETQYF.

This rearrangement joins TRBV29-1 to TRBJ1-2. The CDR3 has 13 residues. Germline assignment: CDR1 SQVTM and CDR2 ANQGSEA. The CDR3 protein is CSVEESLGYGYTF.

The chain carries TRBV7-9 and TRBJ2-5; TCRdb lists TRBD1, though no DNA is available to test this call. Looked up from germline, CDR1 is SEHNR and CDR2 is FQNEAQ (reference sequence). The CDR3 runs 16 residues. This chain's CDR3 is CASSNTGTGVSETQYF. Variable domain in full (rest from reference TRBV7-9 and TRBJ2-5): DTGVSQNPRHKITKRGQNVTFRCDPISEHNRLYWYRQTLGQGPEFLTYFQNEAQLEKSRLLSDRFSAERPKGSFSTLEIQRTEQGDSAMYLCASSNTGTGVSETQYFGPGTRLLVL.

The V gene is TRBV6-2 or TRBV6-3, the J gene TRBJ2-7; the D call of TRBD2 rests on TCRdb alone, since no DNA is present to check it. CDR1 and CDR2 (germline): MNHEY, SVGEGT. The CDR3 totals 15 residues. Here the CDR3 reads CASSAPTSAYNEQYF.

The rearrangement uses TRBV14 and TRBJ1-2; the D gene TCRdb calls, TRBD1, cannot be checked with no DNA. The CDR3 is 14 amino acids. Germline CDR1 and CDR2: SGHDN and FVKESK. Here the CDR3 reads CASSPWGGSYGYTF.

V and J are TRBV4-1 and TRBJ2-7; the D call of TRBD1 rests on TCRdb alone, since no DNA is present to check it. Germline V gene data show CDR1 as MGHRA and CDR2 as YSYEKL. The CDR3 contains 14 residues. The CDR3 loop is CASSQTQTGGEQYF.

This chain links TRBV4-1 with TRBJ2-7; TCRdb calls TRBD2, which cannot be checked without DNA. Germline values: CDR1 MGHRA, CDR2 YSYEKL. The CDR3 length is 15 residues. CDR3 in amino acids: CASSQVTAGRYEQYF.

V is TRBV29-1 and J is TRBJ2-1; the TRBD2 assignment by TCRdb is unverifiable without DNA. The CDR3 runs 13 residues. Per the germline V gene, CDR1 is SQVTM and CDR2 is ANQGSEA. The CDR3 reads CSVDGGRYNEQFF.

The rearrangement links TRBV28 to TRBJ2-5; the D gene TCRdb calls, TRBD1, cannot be checked with no DNA. The germline CDR1 and CDR2 sequences are MDHEN and SYDVKM. The CDR3 has 15 residues. The CDR3 region is CASSSGTGYQETQYF.

This clonotype is medium-sized (0.01 to 0.1%) by frequency. The chain employs TRBV10-2 and TRBJ1-1; TCRdb selects TRBD1, and the lack of DNA leaves this call unchecked. Germline CDR1 WSHSY, CDR2 SAAADI. This CDR3 has 11 amino acids. This chain's CDR3 is CASRRGTAAFF.

The chain joins TRBV28 to TRBJ2-1. This CDR3 spans 16 amino acids. CDR1 MDHEN and CDR2 SYDVKM come from the germline V gene. This CDR3 is CASSLVLSALNNEQFF.

The chain couples TRBV7-9 to TRBJ1-2. The CDR3 has 19 amino acids. Germline V CDR1 and CDR2: SEHNR, FQNEAQ (reference sequence). CDR3 region: CASSRLETRNTEVHYGYTF.

This clonotype is called medium-sized based on its frequency. The chain recombines TRBV7-9 with TRBJ1-1. Per germline, CDR1 SEHNR and CDR2 FQNEAQ (reference sequence). This CDR3 has 16 amino acids. Here the CDR3 reads CASSLSLRVAETEAFF.

This chain uses TRBV4-3 with TRBJ2-1; the TCRdb call, TRBD2, lacks DNA for checking. The germline V gene has CDR1 LGHNA and CDR2 YSLEER. The CDR3 spans 17 residues. The CDR3 loop is CASSHYRSRDLLNEQFF.

V usage is TRBV20-1 and J usage is TRBJ2-2. The germline V gene has CDR1 DFQATT and CDR2 SNEGSKA (reference sequence). CDR3 length: 15 residues. CDR3 region: CSARDFTRSTGELFF.

The chain is built from TRBV6-5 and TRBJ2-4; TCRdb calls TRBD1, which cannot be checked without DNA. This CDR3 spans 15 amino acids. Per germline, CDR1 MNHEY and CDR2 SVGAGI. CDR3 amino acids: CASSRWGGPGDIQYF.